This entry lists 4 T cell receptor beta chains sequenced from one sample in a study of T cells of healthy individuals. TCRdb analysed the 5' RACE reads with MiXCR anew, one entry per CDR3 protein. The sample lists about 100,000 distinct CDR3 sequences, 15% to 20% occurring once. The receptors were gathered from a human donor in good health.

The table lists this clonotype with a few counts. The J gene is TRBJ1-4, the V gene TRBV4-3; 9 bases agree with TRBD1. With V trimmed by 1 base and J by 11 bases, 11 bases remained unmatched. The V gene's germline CDR1 is LGHNA and CDR2 YSLEER. The CDR3 totals 16 residues. For the CDR3, the DNA is TGCGCCAGCAGCCAAGCTTGGGGACAGGGTGGGGAGAAACTGTTTTTT. Translated, it gives CASSQAWGQGGEKLFF.

V and J are TRBV10-2 and TRBJ2-1; no reliable D call. CDR1 and CDR2 (germline): WSHSY, SAAADI. There are 15 residues in the CDR3. Trimming pared 3 bases from V and 7 bases from J, leaving 16 bases between. Here the CDR3 reads CASSEGTAKGNEQFF. CDR3 bases: TGCGCCAGCAGTGAAGGAACCGCCAAAGGGAATGAGCAGTTCTTC.

This clonotype has a handful of counts. The chain carries TRBV7-2 and TRBJ1-3; D is ambiguous. V lost 2 bases, J lost 0 bases, and 8 bases lay in between. CDR1 is SGHTA, CDR2 FQGNSA, per germline. The CDR3 has 15 amino acids. CDR3 nucleotide sequence: TGTGCCAGCAGCTTATCTGGACTCTCTGGAAACACCATATATTTT. Amino acids: CASSLSGLSGNTIYF.

This clonotype was counted only a few times. The CDR3 here is CAISDRDRGRTEAFF. DNA for the CDR3: TGTGCCATCAGTGACCGGGACAGGGGGAGAACTGAAGCTTTCTTT. This chain connects TRBV10-3 to TRBJ1-1; TRBD1 aligns across 11 bases. The V gene's germline CDR1 is ENHRY and CDR2 SYGVKD. J lost 5 bases, V lost 3 bases, and 5 bases had no gene match. The CDR3 sequence is 15 residues long.